Listed below are T cell receptor beta chains from one sample, sequenced in a study of cytomegalovirus exposure and HLA in healthy donors. Profiled with immunoSEQ multiplex PCR; TCRdb holds only in-frame clones, not every one. This sample has about 140,000 clones, with more than 75% found just once. Sequences were obtained from PBMCs. The receptors here all came from a female donor in good health and CMV-seronegative. Both conserved end residues are part of each CDR3. The order of the fields is D gene, V gene, J gene, clone size, CDR3 protein, CDR3 DNA. A D gene is named only where the DNA matches it firmly. Clone size is not always given. Where it is, it says once, few, many or a class for expanded clones.

TRBD2	TRBV7-8	TRBJ2-3	-	CASSLIGGWARTDTQYF	TGTGCCAGCAGCTTAATCGGGGGGTGGGCGAGGACAGATACGCAGTATTTT
TRBD2	TRBV6-1	TRBJ2-5	-	CASSEMRDGTRETQYF	TGTGCCAGCAGTGAAATGCGGGATGGGACTAGAGAGACCCAGTACTTC
-	TRBV29-1	TRBJ1-5	-	CSAQAGLNQPQHF	TGCAGCGCCCAGGCGGGACTTAATCAGCCCCAGCATTTT
-	TRBV6-5	TRBJ2-5	few	CASSYGTGIGETQYF	TGTGCCAGCAGTTACGGTACAGGGATAGGGGAGACCCAGTACTTC
TRBD1	TRBV23-1	TRBJ1-1	-	CASSPRQGARFGTEAFF	TGCGCCAGCAGTCCGCGACAGGGGGCTAGGTTTGGGACTGAAGCTTTCTTT
TRBD2	TRBV4-3	TRBJ2-1	-	CASSQESPLAGGPNEQFF	TGCGCCAGCAGCCAAGAATCCCCACTAGCGGGAGGGCCGAATGAGCAGTTCTTC
-	TRBV29-1	TRBJ2-5	-	CSAPDYQETQYF	TGCAGCGCCCCGGACTACCAAGAGACCCAGTACTTC
TRBD2	TRBV9	TRBJ2-1	-	CASSGGGGYNEQFF	TGTGCCAGCAGCGGGGGCGGGGGGTATAATGAGCAGTTCTTC
TRBD1	TRBV5-1	TRBJ2-7	-	CASAPGQGAEQYF	TGCGCCAGCGCCCCGGGACAGGGGGCCGAGCAGTACTTC
-	TRBV6-6	TRBJ1-5	few	CASNPQVSNQPQHF	TGTGCCAGCAATCCACAGGTTAGCAATCAGCCCCAGCATTTT
TRBD1	TRBV5-1	TRBJ1-3	-	CASPLGDRGEGNTIYF	TGCGCCAGCCCCCTGGGGGACAGGGGTGAAGGAAACACCATATATTTT
-	TRBV9	TRBJ2-1	-	CASSVVGDRSYNEQFF	TGTGCCAGCAGCGTAGTAGGAGACCGGTCCTACAATGAGCAGTTCTTC
-	TRBV28	TRBJ1-2	once	CASSRFTGSNYGYTF	TGTGCCAGCAGTCGTTTCACAGGGTCGAACTATGGCTACACCTTC
TRBD2	TRBV5-1	TRBJ2-3	-	CASSRLAGADTQYF	TGCGCCAGCAGCAGGCTAGCGGGTGCAGATACGCAGTATTTT
TRBD1	TRBV28	TRBJ1-6	-	CASSPPGQGPIGPLHF	TGTGCCAGCAGTCCCCCGGGACAGGGCCCCATAGGACCCCTCCACTTT
TRBD1	TRBV9	TRBJ1-1	few	CASSVSGQGITEAFF	TGTGCCAGCAGCGTGTCTGGACAGGGGATTACTGAAGCTTTCTTT
-	TRBV6-1	TRBJ1-1	-	CASSEWARGTEAFF	TGTGCCAGCAGTGAATGGGCCCGCGGGACTGAAGCTTTCTTT
-	TRBV29-1	TRBJ2-7	-	CSVAWRTDLYEQYF	TGCAGCGTTGCGTGGAGGACAGACCTCTACGAGCAGTACTTC
-	TRBV19	TRBJ1-2	-	CASRALLVGAGYTF	TGTGCCAGTAGAGCCCTATTAGTTGGGGCTGGCTACACCTTC
TRBD2	TRBV11-2	TRBJ2-5	few	CASSLDQAGGGGTQYF	TGTGCCAGCAGCTTAGATCAAGCGGGAGGAGGAGGGACCCAGTACTTC
TRBD2	TRBV11-3	TRBJ2-7	-	CASTSGGGGRVYEQYF	TGTGCCAGCACTTCTGGTGGTGGTGGGAGGGTCTACGAGCAGTACTTC
-	TRBV28	TRBJ1-2	-	CASSSPPFRGGSYGYTF	TGTGCCAGCAGTTCCCCACCTTTCAGAGGGGGAAGCTATGGCTACACCTTC
-	TRBV4-3	TRBJ1-1	-	CASKVGRGTEAFF	TGCGCCAGCAAGGTAGGCAGGGGCACTGAAGCTTTCTTT
TRBD1	TRBV2	TRBJ2-3	few	CASSTGADTQYF	TGTGCCAGCAGTACAGGGGCAGATACGCAGTATTTT
-	TRBV29-1	TRBJ2-5	-	CSRSSGAGETQYF	TGCAGCCGTAGCTCGGGAGCCGGTGAGACCCAGTACTTC
TRBD1	TRBV2	TRBJ2-7	-	CASTRDRGLEQYF	TGTGCCAGCACTCGGGACAGGGGGCTCGAGCAGTACTTC
-	TRBV6-5	TRBJ2-7	-	CASAAHSYEQYF	TGTGCCAGCGCAGCGCACTCCTACGAGCAGTACTTC
-	TRBV2	TRBJ2-3	-	CASTYRNTDTQYF	TGTGCGAGCACCTACAGAAATACAGATACGCAGTATTTT
-	TRBV5-6	TRBJ2-7	-	CASSLMQTYEQYF	TGTGCCAGCAGCTTGATGCAGACCTACGAGCAGTACTTC
-	TRBV2	TRBJ1-5	-	CASSEGANQPQHF	TGTGCCAGCAGCGAAGGGGCCAATCAGCCCCAGCATTTT
TRBD1	TRBV6-5	TRBJ1-2	-	CASRDRAGGYTF	TGTGCCAGCAGAGACAGGGCTGGGGGCTACACCTTC
-	TRBV11-2	TRBJ2-3	-	CASRLTSTDTQYF	TGTGCCAGCAGGCTGACTTCTACAGATACGCAGTATTTT
-	TRBV5-6	TRBJ1-2	-	CASSRRDFPGPNYGYTF	TGTGCCAGCAGCCGCCGGGACTTCCCGGGGCCTAACTATGGCTACACCTTC
-	TRBV30	TRBJ2-7	once	CAWSAPKTVREQYF	TGTGCCTGGAGTGCCCCTAAAACAGTGCGCGAGCAGTACTTC
TRBD1	TRBV5-3	TRBJ1-1	-	CARSWTGEAFF	TGTGCCAGAAGCTGGACAGGGGAAGCTTTCTTT
-	TRBV28	TRBJ2-7	-	CASSLGGLYEQYF	TGTGCCAGCAGTTTAGGGGGACTTTACGAGCAGTACTTC
TRBD2	TRBV30	TRBJ2-3	-	CAWTGLEGAGTDTQYF	TGTGCCTGGACAGGACTAGAGGGAGCCGGCACAGATACGCAGTATTTT
-	TRBV2	TRBJ1-1	-	CASNERGAALNTEAFF	TGTGCCAGCAACGAACGGGGAGCTGCGCTGAACACTGAAGCTTTCTTT
-	TRBV4-3	TRBJ1-4	-	CASSPIAGKLFF	TGCGCCAGCAGCCCTATCGCGGGGAAACTGTTTTTT
TRBD2	TRBV19	TRBJ2-3	-	CASSRWTSGEADTQYF	TGTGCCAGTAGTAGGTGGACTAGCGGGGAAGCGGATACGCAGTATTTT
TRBD2	TRBV5-1	TRBJ2-5	-	CASSSGTNQETQYF	TGCGCCAGCAGCTCCGGGACTAACCAAGAGACCCAGTACTTC
-	TRBV19	TRBJ2-6	-	CASSRQGYSGANVLTF	TGTGCCAGTAGTCGCCAGGGTTACTCTGGGGCCAACGTCCTGACTTTC
-	TRBV4-3	TRBJ2-3	-	CASSQDMAGAGDTQYF	TGCGCCAGCAGCCAAGATATGGCGGGGGCGGGAGATACGCAGTATTTT
TRBD1	TRBV7-2	TRBJ1-2	-	CASSPQAGQGYGYTF	TGTGCCAGCAGCCCTCAGGCGGGACAGGGGTATGGCTACACCTTC
TRBD2	TRBV7-2	TRBJ2-5	-	CASSFGLAGIRKQETQYF	TGTGCCAGCAGCTTCGGACTAGCGGGAATCCGAAAACAAGAGACCCAGTACTTC
-	TRBV7-2	TRBJ2-7	-	CASIPGGSSYEQYF	TGTGCCAGCATCCCTGGGGGCAGCTCCTACGAGCAGTACTTC
-	TRBV29-1	TRBJ1-1	-	CSVQGIWNTEAFF	TGCAGCGTTCAGGGGATTTGGAACACTGAAGCTTTCTTT
TRBD1	TRBV5-1	TRBJ2-7	-	CASSLVKRRRDRGYEQYF	TGCGCCAGCAGCTTGGTTAAGAGGCGCCGGGACAGGGGCTACGAGCAGTACTTC
TRBD2	TRBV5-6	TRBJ2-5	-	CASSWRALLAGKKETQYF	TGTGCCAGCAGCTGGAGGGCCCTCTTAGCGGGGAAAAAAGAGACCCAGTACTTC
-	TRBV6-5	TRBJ1-1	-	CASSLQVNTEAFF	TGTGCCAGCAGTTTACAGGTTAACACTGAAGCTTTCTTT
-	TRBV21-1	TRBJ2-1	-	CASTIGQGLYSGEKNNEQFF	TGTGCCAGCACCATTGGTCAGGGCCTGTATAGCGGGGAAAAAAACAATGAGCAGTTCTTC
TRBD1	TRBV5-1	TRBJ2-5	-	CASSSGTGKETQYF	TGCGCCAGCAGCTCGGGGACAGGGAAAGAGACCCAGTACTTC